The TCR beta chain described here comes from a study of T cell repertoires in cytomegalovirus infection. Whole-study context: CMV epitopes used comprised recently identified HLA-C-restricted ones and well-studied HLA-B-restricted ones. Study results and limitations: Identification of carriers of CMV plus the relevant HLA was performed using cumulative public TCR beta family frequency.

The CDR3 is 17 amino acids. With 2 bases clipped from V and 2 bases from J, the junction kept 2 bases outside the gene matches. The germline CDR1 and CDR2 sequences are SGHTA and FQGNSA. TCRdb analysed the reads with MiXCR anew, one entry per CDR3 protein. Of about 700,000 distinct CDR3 sequences listed, roughly 36% were seen once; the top ten hold 15% to 20%. As regards this clonotype: Its target is not known.

The receptor was derived from a human donor in good health (CMV status not recorded). Some clones in this sample may be carry-over from other donors' samples. The material sequenced was cultured PBMCs, taken from culture after CMV antigen stimulation. The V call is TRBV7-2, the J call TRBJ2-2; 13 bases agree with TRBD2. The CDR3 DNA reads as TGTGCCAGCAGCTTACGACTAGCGGGAGGTAACACCGGGGAGCTGTTTTTT. Translation gives CASSLRLAGGNTGELFF. Complete variable domain (other parts from reference TRBV7-2 and TRBJ2-2): GAGVSQSPSNKVTEKGKDVELRCDPISGHTALYWYRQSLGQGLEFLIYFQGNSAPDKSGLPSDRFSAERTGGSVSTLTIQRTQQEDSAVYLCASSLRLAGGNTGELFFGEGSRLTVL.